Each of the 32 T cell receptor beta chains below was sequenced from the same sample in a study of CD8 T cells in ankylosing spondylitis (dated by TCRdb to about 2017). The library relied on 5' RACE. Sequencing was performed on an Illumina HiSeq 2500. The raw public data were reprocessed by TCRdb itself: fastp quality trimming at Q25, MiXCR clonotype calling, in-frame beta chains only. Rows are combined by CDR3 protein, so each entry shows the most common genes and DNA. This sample lists 100,000 to 150,000 distinct CDR3 sequences; roughly 8.8% were detected once. The ten largest clones add up to 3.3% of the sample. The sample taken for sequencing was blood, either unsorted or a sorted T cell fraction (not recorded which). These receptors came from a male donor with ankylosing spondylitis or in good health (not recorded which).

This clonotype was detected many times. This chain links TRBV5-1 with TRBJ2-7, with TRBD1 identical over 7 bases. The germline gives CDR1 SGHRS, CDR2 YFSETQ. The CDR3 length is 15 residues. The trim removed 3 bases at V and 3 bases at J, leaving 9 bases unmatched. This chain's CDR3 is CASSSSGTVRYEQYF. As DNA, the CDR3 is TGCGCCAGCAGCTCTTCCGGGACAGTACGCTACGAGCAGTACTTC.

The V call is TRBV4-1, the J call TRBJ2-3, with D perhaps TRBD1 (5 bases). The CDR3 is 16 residues long. Germline CDR1 MGHRA, CDR2 YSYEKL. Trimming took 0 bases from V and 4 from J, leaving 14 bases between them. In DNA form, the CDR3 reads TGCGCCAGCAGCCAAGAACCACAGGTCGAAGCAGATACGCAGTATTTT. Its translation: CASSQEPQVEADTQYF.

This clonotype was observed at least ten times. V gene TRBV12-3 or TRBV12-4 combines with J gene TRBJ2-3; D remains unclear. Trimming removed 6 bases from V and 2 bases from J, with 15 bases in between. The CDR3 is 15 residues long. This chain's CDR3 is CASSWRLENTDTQYF. The DNA of the CDR3 is TGTGCCAGCAGCTGGAGACTGGAAAACACAGATACGCAGTATTTT.

This clonotype was found many times. The chain joins TRBV2 to TRBJ1-4; D may be TRBD1 (5 bases). Trimming removed 5 bases from V and 7 bases from J, with 20 bases in between. Per germline, CDR1 SNHLY and CDR2 FYNNEI. This CDR3 comprises 16 residues. CDR3 sequence: CASSPSFISRVEKLFF. The CDR3 DNA follows: TGTGCCAGCAGTCCCTCTTTTATTAGCAGGGTTGAAAAACTGTTTTTT.

The rearrangement joins TRBV4-2 to TRBJ2-3; D is possibly TRBD1 or TRBD2 (6 bases each). Trimming removed 0 bases from V and 1 base from J, with 17 bases in between. The CDR3 has 18 amino acids. Germline assignment: CDR1 LGHNA and CDR2 YNFKEQ. CDR3 region: CASSQDTQGRGRTDTQYF. DNA of the CDR3: TGTGCCAGCAGCCAAGATACCCAGGGTCGGGGGCGCACAGATACGCAGTATTTT.

A few counts support this clonotype. V and J are TRBV20-1 and TRBJ2-6; a possible D gene is TRBD1 (7 bases). Between the trimmed V and J ends, which lost 8 bases and 1 base, there was a span of 24 bases. Germline V lookup: CDR1 DFQATT, CDR2 SNEGSKA (reference sequence). The CDR3 covers 18 residues. In DNA form, the CDR3 reads TGCAGTACAACGAATAGGAGGGCAGGGGGTTCTGGGGCCAACGTCCTGACTTTC. It is translated as CSTTNRRAGGSGANVLTF.

This clonotype was seen ten or more times. V gene TRBV9 combines with J gene TRBJ2-1; 8 bases are a match to TRBD2. Germline V gives CDR1 SGDLS, CDR2 YYNGEE. The CDR3 consists of 15 residues. J was trimmed by 6 bases and V by 7 bases; bases with no gene match: 12. The CDR3 DNA reads TGTGCCAGCTCAATCCGGGATAGCGGGGCCAATGAGCAGTTCTTC. The encoded protein is CASSIRDSGANEQFF.

This clonotype was observed at least ten times. In nucleotides, the CDR3 is TGCGCCAGCAGCCCAGAACCGGCCAGAGCATCGGGAAACACCATATATTTT. Protein product: CASSPEPARASGNTIYF. The gene calls are TRBV4-1 and TRBJ1-3; D remains ambiguous. Germline V gene lookup returns CDR1 MGHRA and CDR2 YSYEKL. This CDR3 is 17 amino acids long. Deletions cut 4 bases from V and 4 bases from J, with 20 bases between.

The chain couples TRBV20-1 to TRBJ2-1, with 9 bases fitting TRBD2. This CDR3 contains 15 residues. J gave up 4 bases and V 0 bases, and 4 bases lay outside the gene matches. Germline CDR1 DFQATT, CDR2 SNEGSKA (reference sequence). The CDR3 DNA reads as TGCAGTGCTAGAGATCCTAGCGGGATTTACAATGAGCAGTTCTTC. It yields the protein CSARDPSGIYNEQFF.

This chain connects TRBV28 to TRBJ2-7, with D unresolved. The germline gives CDR1 MDHEN, CDR2 SYDVKM. Trimming cost V 3 bases and J 1 base, with 13 bases left between them. This CDR3 is 15 amino acids long. The CDR3 sequence is CASSFSRWDSYEQYF. The CDR3 DNA reads as TGTGCCAGCAGTTTTTCTCGATGGGATTCCTACGAGCAGTACTTC.

About this clonotype: This may stem from a read error, because a much larger clone lies one nucleotide away. This sequence joins TRBV7-2 and TRBJ2-5; TRBD1 matches 8 bases. The germline V gene encodes CDR1 SGHTA and CDR2 FQGNSA. The CDR3 has 14 residues. The CDR3 DNA sequence: TGTGCCAGCAGCCCCGACAGGGGTCAAGAGACCCACTACTTC. It is translated as CASSPDRGQETHYF. Full variable domain (outside the CDR3, taken from reference TRBV7-2 and TRBJ2-5): GAGVSQSPSNKVTEKGKDVELRCDPISGHTALYWYRQSLGQGLEFLIYFQGNSAPDKSGLPSDRFSAERTGGSVSTLTIQRTQQEDSAVYLCASSPDRGQETHYFGPGTRLLVL.

This clonotype was observed many times. The rearrangement links TRBV20-1 to TRBJ2-3; 8 bases line up with TRBD1. Germline CDR1 DFQATT, CDR2 SNEGSKA (reference sequence). CDR3 length equals 14 residues. V lost 4 bases, J lost 2 bases, and 5 bases stayed unmatched. CDR3 in DNA: TGCAGTGCTACTCAGGGGGCGTTCACAGATACGCAGTATTTT. It codes for CSATQGAFTDTQYF.

This clonotype was counted many times. The V gene is TRBV29-1, the J gene TRBJ2-1; the match to TRBD1 covers 9 bases. The CDR3 spans 15 residues. Germline V CDR1 and CDR2: SQVTM, ANQGSEA. With V trimmed by 4 bases and J by 4 bases, 8 bases remained unmatched. The CDR3 DNA sequence: TGCAGCGTTGGACGCACAGGGGGCGTATACAATGAGCAGTTCTTC. Residues: CSVGRTGGVYNEQFF.

This clonotype was recorded many times. The chain links TRBV6-1 to TRBJ2-2; D is perhaps TRBD2 (6 bases). Germline CDR1 is MNHNS and CDR2 is SASEGT. Trimming shortened V by 5 bases and J by 4 bases, and 17 bases separated the two germline ends. The CDR3 has 16 residues. The DNA of the CDR3 is TGTGCCAGCAGTCGGTGGGTGGCGGGGAGCACCGGGGAGCTGTTTTTT. Translating it yields CASSRWVAGSTGELFF.

This clonotype appeared many times. This chain connects TRBV5-6 to TRBJ2-5; D call uncertain. This CDR3 comprises 15 residues. Germline V lookup: CDR1 SGHDT, CDR2 YYEEEE. The V end was cut by 0 bases, the J end by 3 bases, with 12 bases between. CDR3 DNA sequence: TGTGCCAGCAGCTTGGGCTTTGGCTCCGAAGAGACCCAGTACTTC. It codes for CASSLGFGSEETQYF.

This clonotype came up many times. This chain links TRBV4-1 with TRBJ2-3; D is unresolved. Between the trimmed V and J ends, which lost 0 bases and 3 bases, there was a span of 10 bases. The germline CDR1 and CDR2 sequences are MGHRA and YSYEKL. CDR3 length: 15 residues. In nucleotides, the CDR3 is TGCGCCAGCAGCCAAGATCGGGCAAGAACAGATACGCAGTATTTT. Translation gives CASSQDRARTDTQYF.

This clonotype appeared many times. The chain employs TRBV7-8 and TRBJ2-3; tentatively, D is TRBD1 (6 bases). V lost 6 bases and J lost 2, with 9 bases in between. Per the germline V gene, CDR1 is SGHVS and CDR2 is FQNEAQ. This CDR3 region has 13 residues. CDR3 loop: CASRDSYTDTQYF. The CDR3 DNA follows: TGTGCCAGCAGGGACAGCTACACAGATACGCAGTATTTT.

At least ten counts were recorded for this clonotype. The CDR3 sequence: CASRRQGIFTDTQYF. CDR3 bases: TGTGCCAGCAGACGACAGGGGATTTTCACAGATACGCAGTATTTT. V gene TRBV6-2 or TRBV6-3 combines with J gene TRBJ2-3; TRBD1 agrees at 8 bases. This CDR3 is 15 amino acids long. Germline V CDR1 and CDR2: MNHEY, SVGEGT. Trimming cost V 6 bases and J 2 bases; bases outside gene matches: 7.

This clonotype was picked up many times. The chain links TRBV12-3 or TRBV12-4 to TRBJ2-1; 11 nucleotides line up with TRBD2. V lost 6 bases and J lost 3; bases outside the gene matches: 4. The CDR3 spans 15 residues. In DNA, the CDR3 is TGTGCCAGCAGCCCCGGGACTAGCGGCTACAATGAGCAGTTCTTC. Amino acid sequence: CASSPGTSGYNEQFF.

This clonotype has at least ten counts. The chain is built from TRBV11-1 and TRBJ2-7; 11 nucleotides match TRBD2. V dropped 3 bases and J dropped 7; count of bases not matched to a gene: 20. Germline CDR1 SGHAT, CDR2 FQDESV (reference sequence). There are 19 residues in the CDR3. For the CDR3, the DNA is TGTGCCAGCAGCTTTTCACTAGCGGGAGACTCCGGATCCCCTAAAGAGCAGTACTTC. Protein sequence: CASSFSLAGDSGSPKEQYF.

The chain combines TRBV3-1 with TRBJ2-3, with 11 bases fitting TRBD2. This CDR3 has 17 amino acids. In germline, CDR1 is LGHDT, CDR2 YNNKEL (reference sequence). J was trimmed by 2 bases and V by 2 bases; bases with no gene match: 6. The CDR3 spells CASSQYSGRAPTDTQYF. In nucleotides, the CDR3 is TGTGCCAGCAGCCAATATAGCGGGAGGGCCCCCACAGATACGCAGTATTTT.

This clonotype was found many times. The chain employs TRBV6-5 and TRBJ2-3; D perhaps matches TRBD1 (6 bases). This CDR3 is 15 amino acids long. V lost 0 bases to trimming and J lost 2 bases, with 9 bases between them. Germline CDR1 reads MNHEY; CDR2 reads SVGAGI. For the CDR3, the DNA is TGTGCCAGCAGTTACTCGGGGGCTACCACAGATACGCAGTATTTT. Protein product: CASSYSGATTDTQYF.

This clonotype was seen repeatedly, ten times or more. The gene calls are TRBV6-1 and TRBJ2-3; 14 bases map to TRBD2. V lost 6 bases and J lost 6; bases outside the gene matches: 5. The CDR3 is 15 residues long. Germline V gives CDR1 MNHNS, CDR2 SASEGT. The CDR3 sequence is CASSRLAGGLDTQYF. Written as DNA, the CDR3 is TGTGCCAGCAGCCGACTAGCGGGAGGGCTCGATACGCAGTATTTT.

This clonotype was found many times. The rearrangement links TRBV3-1 to TRBJ2-2; weak D call: TRBD2 (6 bases). The CDR3 totals 16 residues. Per the germline V gene, CDR1 is LGHDT and CDR2 is YNNKEL (reference sequence). Trimming cost V 4 bases and J 5 bases, with 17 bases left between them. The chain's CDR3 is CASSPSGREGTGELFF. The CDR3 nucleotides read TGTGCCAGCAGCCCTTCCGGGCGGGAAGGTACCGGGGAGCTGTTTTTT.

This clonotype appeared a single time. J is TRBJ2-1 and V is TRBV12-3 or TRBV12-4; D unresolved. V shed 1 base and J shed 8 bases, with 12 bases lying between them. This CDR3 has 14 residues. The CDR3 DNA is TGTGCCAGCAGTTTAGTAGGGTTTAGGGATGAGCAGTTCTTC. This codes for CASSLVGFRDEQFF.

This clonotype appeared many times. The chain links TRBV14 to TRBJ2-3, with a possible D match to TRBD2 (6 bases). Germline CDR1 is SGHDN and CDR2 is FVKESK. The length of the CDR3 is 17 residues. Trimming took off 8 bases at V and 4 bases at J, with 25 bases between the two ends. This CDR3 is CASSSFYGRKDADTQYF. DNA of the CDR3: TGTGCCAGCTCCTCTTTCTACGGGAGAAAAGATGCAGATACGCAGTATTTT. Looking up the rest from reference TRBV14 and TRBJ2-3 gives the full variable domain: EAGVTQFPSHSVIEKGQTVTLRCDPISGHDNLYWYRRVMGKEIKFLLHFVKESKQDESGMPNNRFLAERTGGTYSTLKVQPAELEDSGVYFCASSSFYGRKDADTQYFGPGTRLTVL.

This clonotype occurred many times. The CDR3 DNA reads as TGCGCCAGCAGCTTCCAAAGACTAGCGGGAGGGCGAGATACGCAGTATTTT. Amino acid sequence: CASSFQRLAGGRDTQYF. The chain is built from TRBV5-1 and TRBJ2-3, with 14 bases lining up with TRBD2. Germline V gene sequence: CDR1 SGHRS, CDR2 YFSETQ. The CDR3 length is 17 residues. J gave up 5 bases and V 2 bases, and 7 bases lay outside the gene matches.

In its sample, this clonotype was seen many times. The rearrangement uses TRBV20-1 and TRBJ1-1; 10 bases map to TRBD1. Germline lookup yields CDR1 DFQATT and CDR2 SNEGSKA (reference sequence). J was trimmed by 7 bases and V by 6 bases; bases with no gene match: 5. The CDR3 is made up of 12 amino acids. As DNA, the CDR3 is TGCAGTGCCAGACAGGGGGCAATTGAAGCTTTCTTT. Protein sequence: CSARQGAIEAFF.

This clonotype was observed a handful of times. The chain couples TRBV11-2 to TRBJ2-5; maybe TRBD2 (5 bases). The CDR3 length is 15 residues. V lost 3 bases to trimming and J lost 2 bases, with 13 bases between them. The germline V gene has CDR1 SGHAT and CDR2 FQNNGV. The chain's CDR3 is CASSLGVAEQETQYF. The CDR3 DNA sequence: TGTGCCAGCAGCTTGGGAGTAGCCGAACAAGAGACCCAGTACTTC.

This clonotype appeared many times. This chain uses TRBV4-3 with TRBJ2-3; TRBD2 is a possible D gene (5 bases). This CDR3 is 14 amino acids long. Germline V gene sequence: CDR1 LGHNA, CDR2 YSLEER. Trimming pared 4 bases from V and 4 bases from J, leaving 12 bases between. Here the CDR3 DNA reads TGCGCCAGCAGCCTGGAAACTAGAGCAGATACGCAGTATTTT. This encodes CASSLETRADTQYF.

This clonotype showed up many times. The chain recombines TRBV20-1 with TRBJ2-7, with 8 bases that match TRBD2. Germline V gene sequence: CDR1 DFQATT, CDR2 SNEGSKA (reference sequence). The V and J ends lost 6 bases and 2 bases, in that order; junction bases with no gene match: 9. This CDR3 region has 14 residues. The CDR3 here is CSAKGLGGTYEQYF. CDR3 coding DNA: TGCAGTGCCAAGGGACTAGGTGGGACCTACGAGCAGTACTTC.

This clonotype was counted many times. The chain links TRBV20-1 to TRBJ1-2; no definite D call. The ends were cut back, 0 bases at V and 5 bases at J, with 16 bases in the middle. Germline lookup yields CDR1 DFQATT and CDR2 SNEGSKA (reference sequence). This CDR3 has 15 residues. For the CDR3, the DNA is TGCAGTGCTAGAGATCAGGCGTACCTGGAGTATGGCTACACCTTC. Translated, it gives CSARDQAYLEYGYTF.